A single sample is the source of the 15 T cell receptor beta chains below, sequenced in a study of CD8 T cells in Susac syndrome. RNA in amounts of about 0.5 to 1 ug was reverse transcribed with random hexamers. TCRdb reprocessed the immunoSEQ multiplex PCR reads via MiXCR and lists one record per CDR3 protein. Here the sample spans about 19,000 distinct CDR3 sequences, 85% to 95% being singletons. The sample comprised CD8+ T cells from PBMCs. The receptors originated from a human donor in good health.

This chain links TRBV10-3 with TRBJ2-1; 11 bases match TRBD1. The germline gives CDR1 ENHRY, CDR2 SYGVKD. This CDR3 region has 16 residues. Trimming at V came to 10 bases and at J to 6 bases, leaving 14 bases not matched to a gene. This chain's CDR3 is CATGQGASGIRNEQFF. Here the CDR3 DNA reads TGTGCCACCGGACAGGGGGCTAGCGGGATCCGCAATGAGCAGTTCTTC.

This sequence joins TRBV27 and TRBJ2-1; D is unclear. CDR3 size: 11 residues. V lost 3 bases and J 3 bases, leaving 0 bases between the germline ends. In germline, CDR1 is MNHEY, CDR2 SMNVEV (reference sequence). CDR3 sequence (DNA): TGTGCCAGCAGTTTCTACAATGAGCAGTTCTTC. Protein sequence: CASSFYNEQFF.

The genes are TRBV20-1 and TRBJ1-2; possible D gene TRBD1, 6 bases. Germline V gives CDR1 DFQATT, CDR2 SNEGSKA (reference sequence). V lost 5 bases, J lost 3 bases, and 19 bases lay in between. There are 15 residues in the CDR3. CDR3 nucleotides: TGCAGTGCTCACATTGTCACGGGGGCGCACTATGGCTACACCTTC. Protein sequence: CSAHIVTGAHYGYTF.

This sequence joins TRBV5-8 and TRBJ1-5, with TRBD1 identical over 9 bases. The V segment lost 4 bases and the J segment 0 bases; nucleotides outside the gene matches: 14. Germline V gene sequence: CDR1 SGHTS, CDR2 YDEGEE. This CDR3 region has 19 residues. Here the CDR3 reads CASSPRQGEIGFSNQPQHF. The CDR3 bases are TGTGCCAGCAGCCCAAGACAGGGGGAGATTGGGTTTAGCAATCAGCCCCAGCATTTT.

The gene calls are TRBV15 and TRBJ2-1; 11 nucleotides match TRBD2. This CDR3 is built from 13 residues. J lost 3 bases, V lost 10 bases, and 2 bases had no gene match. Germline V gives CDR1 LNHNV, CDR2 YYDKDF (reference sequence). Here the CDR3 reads CAILAGGYNEQFF. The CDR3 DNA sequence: TGTGCCATTCTAGCGGGGGGCTACAATGAGCAGTTCTTC.

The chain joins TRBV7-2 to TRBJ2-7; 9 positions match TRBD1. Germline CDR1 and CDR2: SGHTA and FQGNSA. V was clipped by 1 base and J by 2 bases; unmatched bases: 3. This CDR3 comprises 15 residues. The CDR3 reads CASSLGDRATYEQYF. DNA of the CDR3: TGTGCCAGCAGCTTAGGGGACAGGGCAACCTACGAGCAGTACTTC.

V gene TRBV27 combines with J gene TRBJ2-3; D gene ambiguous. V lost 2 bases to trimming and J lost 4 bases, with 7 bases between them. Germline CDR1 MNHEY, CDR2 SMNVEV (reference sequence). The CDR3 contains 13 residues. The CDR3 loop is CASSLQASDTQYF. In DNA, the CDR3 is TGTGCCAGCAGTTTACAGGCCTCAGATACGCAGTATTTT.

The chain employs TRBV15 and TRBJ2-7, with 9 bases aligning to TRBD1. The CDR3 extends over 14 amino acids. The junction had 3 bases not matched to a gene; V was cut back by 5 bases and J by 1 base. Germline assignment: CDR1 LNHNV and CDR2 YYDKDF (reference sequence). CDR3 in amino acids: CATSAGTGSYEQYF. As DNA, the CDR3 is TGTGCCACCAGCGCAGGGACAGGGTCCTACGAGCAGTACTTC.

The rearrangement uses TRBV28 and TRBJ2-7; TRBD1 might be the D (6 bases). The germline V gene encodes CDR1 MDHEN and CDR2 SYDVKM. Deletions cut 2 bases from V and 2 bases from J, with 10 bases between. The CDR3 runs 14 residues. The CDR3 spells CASSLRGSAYEQYV. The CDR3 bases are TGTGCCAGCAGTTTAAGGGGGAGCGCCTACGAGCAGTACGTC.

This CDR3 is CASSYSSTRDGTNYGYTF. CDR3 bases: TGTGCCAGCAGTTACTCGAGCACCCGGGACGGCACTAACTATGGCTACACCTTC. The chain couples TRBV6-5 to TRBJ1-2, with a possible D match to TRBD1 (5 bases). Germline loops: CDR1 MNHEY, CDR2 SVGAGI. CDR3 length: 18 residues. With 0 bases removed from V and 0 bases from J, the gap between germline ends came to 17 bases.

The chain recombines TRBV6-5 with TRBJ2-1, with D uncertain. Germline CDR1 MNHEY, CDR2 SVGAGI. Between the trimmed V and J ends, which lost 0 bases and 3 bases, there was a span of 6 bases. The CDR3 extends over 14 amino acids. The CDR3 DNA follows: TGTGCCAGCAGTTACTCGAACAGCTACAATGAGCAGTTCTTC. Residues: CASSYSNSYNEQFF.

The DNA of the CDR3 is TGTGCCAGCACCTTCGAATCGGAGACCGGGGAGCTGTTTTTT. Translated, it gives CASTFESETGELFF. The V and J genes are TRBV6-2 or TRBV6-3 and TRBJ2-2, with no clear D. V lost 7 bases and J lost 5, with 14 bases in between. CDR1 MNHEY and CDR2 SVGEGT come from the germline V gene. This CDR3 region has 14 residues.

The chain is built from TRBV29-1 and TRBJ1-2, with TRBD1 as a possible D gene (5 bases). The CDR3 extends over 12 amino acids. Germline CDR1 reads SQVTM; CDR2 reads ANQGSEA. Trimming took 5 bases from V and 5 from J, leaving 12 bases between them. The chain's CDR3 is CSVPLGDYGYTF. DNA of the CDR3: TGCAGCGTTCCCCTGGGGGATTATGGCTACACCTTC.

The CDR3 DNA is TGTGCCAGCAGCTTGCCTAGCGTGGCAGGGGTCGAGACCCAGTACTTC. Protein: CASSLPSVAGVETQYF. The rearrangement links TRBV5-4 to TRBJ2-5, with D perhaps assigned TRBD1 or TRBD2 (6 bases each). Germline lookup yields CDR1 SGHNT and CDR2 YYREEE (reference sequence). The CDR3 extends over 16 amino acids. Trimming took off 1 base at V and 5 bases at J, with 18 bases between the two ends.

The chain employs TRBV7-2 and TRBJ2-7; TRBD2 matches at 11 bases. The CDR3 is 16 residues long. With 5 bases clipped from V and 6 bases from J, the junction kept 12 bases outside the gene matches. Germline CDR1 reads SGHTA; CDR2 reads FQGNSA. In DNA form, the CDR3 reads TGTGCCAGCAGCCCCCTCCTTCCTAGCGGGAGGCTCGAGCAGTACTTC. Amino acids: CASSPLLPSGRLEQYF.